The clone carrying this T cell receptor beta chain was seen repeatedly, ten times or more. Its antigen remains unidentified. RNA was extracted from bulk tissue without any cell sorting. Germline V lookup: CDR1 MNHNS, CDR2 SASEGT. The CDR3 has 15 amino acids. Trimming shortened V by 6 bases and J by 0 bases, and 15 bases separated the two germline ends. These data come from a study of tumor and adjacent non-tumor tissue in lung cancer. About the study: There were approximately twelve adenocarcinoma, 2 squamous cell carcinoma and 1 small cell lung cancer cases. Study conclusions and caveats: TCR diversity was significantly greater in tumor than normal lung tissue.

TCRbeta libraries were built with three rounds of nested PCR, modified from ARM-PCR. Using its own MiXCR run on the multiplex PCR reads, TCRdb lists one record per CDR3 protein. The sample has fewer than 150,000 distinct CDR3 sequences, approximately 66% seen once. The chain combines TRBV6-1 with TRBJ2-7; D is undetermined. This TCR was sampled from a man in his fifties or sixties with small cell lung cancer. Sequences were obtained from lung tumor tissue. The CDR3 sequence: CASRAAAGNSYEQYF. CDR3 coding DNA: TGTGCCAGCAGGGCTGCTGCTGGCAACTCCTACGAGCAGTACTTC.